This is a list of T cell receptor beta chains from one sample in a study of pediatric ulcerative colitis. Assay: immunoSEQ multiplex PCR; the TCRdb copy retains only in-frame clones and omits some. The sample records 20,000 to 25,000 clones, 71% being singletons. Sequenced material: gut tissue. The receptors were sampled from a boy between 10 and 17 years old with severe ulcerative colitis. The CDR3 runs from the conserved cysteine through the conserved F or W. A D gene is named only where the DNA matches it firmly. Expanded clones get a size class; other rows say once, few or many, or leave the size out.

abundance,len,j_gene,d_gene,v_gene,CDR3nt,CDR3aa
once,15,TRBJ2-7,TRBD1,TRBV7-8,TGTGCCAGCAGCTTAGGGACAGGGAAAGCCTACGAGCAGTACTTC,CASSLGTGKAYEQYF
.,16,TRBJ2-5,.,TRBV4-2,TGTGCCAGCAGCCAAGATCCCAGCCTGGGGCTGGAGACCCAGTACTTC,CASSQDPSLGLETQYF
once,14,TRBJ2-7,.,TRBV9,TGTGCCAGCAGCCCCCGGGACTCTCACTACGAGCAGTACTTC,CASSPRDSHYEQYF
.,12,TRBJ1-2,TRBD1,TRBV29-1,TGCAGCGTCCGAGACAGGGTGTATGGCTACACCTTC,CSVRDRVYGYTF
.,14,TRBJ1-6,.,TRBV2,TGTGCCAGCAGTGTAGGACAGTTGAATTCACCCCTCCACTTT,CASSVGQLNSPLHF
.,14,TRBJ2-5,.,TRBV5-1,TGCGCCAGCAGCTTAGGGGCGTACCAAGAGACCCAGTACTTC,CASSLGAYQETQYF
.,15,TRBJ2-3,TRBD2,TRBV6-1,TGTGCCAGCAACCAACTAGCGGGGGAGACAGATACGCAGTATTTT,CASNQLAGETDTQYF
.,12,TRBJ2-1,.,TRBV9,TGTGCCAGCAGCGTAGATATGGGGTCTCAGTTCTTC,CASSVDMGSQFF
.,16,TRBJ2-3,.,TRBV7-9,TGTGCCAGCAGCTTAGTGTTCTTAGGGGAAACAGATACGCAGTATTTT,CASSLVFLGETDTQYF
.,12,TRBJ2-1,.,TRBV10-3,TGTGCCTCAGCTTGGGGGGGCAAAGAGCAGTTCTTC,CASAWGGKEQFF
.,11,TRBJ2-3,.,TRBV19,TGTGCCAGTTCCATCATGGATACGCAGTATTTT,CASSIMDTQYF
.,14,TRBJ2-7,.,TRBV5-6,TGTGCCAGCAGCTTGATGGTCAGATCCTACGAGCAGTACTTC,CASSLMVRSYEQYF
.,15,TRBJ1-1,.,TRBV18,TGTGCCAGCTCATCAAGGACCGTTGTGAACACTGAAGCTTTCTTT,CASSSRTVVNTEAFF
medium-sized,13,TRBJ1-1,.,TRBV7-3,TGTGCCAGCAGCAGGGATATGAACACTGAAGCTTTCTTT,CASSRDMNTEAFF
once,14,TRBJ2-1,.,TRBV6-5,TGTGCCAGCAGCAGTAGTTGGGGACTGGGCGGTTCGTTCTTC,CASSSSWGLGGSFF
.,14,TRBJ2-2,.,TRBV10-3,TGTGCCATCGAACCAGCGGCGAACACCGGGGAGCTGTTTTTT,CAIEPAANTGELFF
.,15,TRBJ1-2,TRBD1,TRBV4-1,TGCGCCAGCAGCCAGAACAGGGGGCTAAACTATGGCTACACCTTC,CASSQNRGLNYGYTF
few,17,TRBJ2-6,TRBD1,TRBV2,TGTGCCAGCAGCGTGGGACAGGTAAACTCTGGGGCCAACGTCCTGACTTTC,CASSVGQVNSGANVLTF
.,14,TRBJ1-5,.,TRBV30,TGTGCCTGGAGTGTTATGGGGAGCAATCAGCCCCAGCATTTT,CAWSVMGSNQPQHF
.,16,TRBJ1-4,.,TRBV30,TGTGCCTGGAGTGTTGGGGTATTCTCAACTAATGAAAAACTGTTTTTT,CAWSVGVFSTNEKLFF
.,12,TRBJ2-2,.,TRBV6-5,TGTGCCAGCAGTTACTCCGACGGGGAGCTGTTTTTT,CASSYSDGELFF
.,14,TRBJ1-2,TRBD1,TRBV6-5,TGTGCCAGCAGTTACGATGGTAGGACAGGGGGCTACACCTTC,CASSYDGRTGGYTF
medium-sized,12,TRBJ1-1,.,TRBV21-1,TGTGCCAGCAGCAAACAGGGCACTGAAGCTTTCTTT,CASSKQGTEAFF
.,15,TRBJ2-6,.,TRBV9,TGTGCCAGCAGCATTAGGGGTGCCGGGGCCAACGTCCTGACTTTC,CASSIRGAGANVLTF
once,14,TRBJ1-2,TRBD1,TRBV6-5,TGTGCCAGCAGCTCTAACACAGGGGTGTACGGCTACACCTTC,CASSSNTGVYGYTF
.,16,TRBJ2-3,TRBD2,TRBV5-6,TGTGCCAGCAGGGGTATTGGTAGCGGGGGGCGTGGTACGCAGTATTTT,CASRGIGSGGRGTQYF
.,14,TRBJ1-2,.,TRBV7-3,TGTGCCAGCAGCTCCTACGGGGCTTCCTCAGTAGTTACCTTC,CASSSYGASSVVTF
.,15,TRBJ2-3,TRBD2,TRBV7-2,TGTGCCAGCAGCTTCCAGCGGGGGAGCACAGATACGCAGTATTTT,CASSFQRGSTDTQYF
.,14,TRBJ1-2,.,TRBV28,TGTGCCAGCAGCCCTCCTGGGCCTAACTATGGCTACACCTTC,CASSPPGPNYGYTF
few,14,TRBJ1-1,.,TRBV6-6,TGTGCCAGCAGTTACGGGCAGGAGGGCACTGAAGCTTTCTTT,CASSYGQEGTEAFF
once,13,TRBJ1-1,.,TRBV11-2,TGTGCCAGCAGCAAAAGGGAGAACACTGAAGCTTTCTTT,CASSKRENTEAFF
.,14,TRBJ2-1,.,TRBV12-5,TGTGCTAGTGGACCCGGGACGGCCCACAATGAGCAGTTCTTC,CASGPGTAHNEQFF
.,14,TRBJ1-6,.,TRBV2,TGTGCCAGCAGACCCCCCCCGAGTGATTCACCCCTCCACTTT,CASRPPPSDSPLHF
.,11,TRBJ2-7,.,TRBV5-5,TGTGCCAGCGCCTTCGAGACCGAGCAGTACTTC,CASAFETEQYF
.,13,TRBJ2-7,.,TRBV2,TGTGCCAGCAGTGGCGAAAACAACTACGAGCAGTACTTC,CASSGENNYEQYF
.,15,TRBJ1-2,.,TRBV6-1,TGTGCCAGCAGCATTGCTTTGGACTCCAGCTATGGCTACACCTTC,CASSIALDSSYGYTF
.,11,TRBJ2-5,.,TRBV5-8,TGTGCCAGCAGCTTACGTTCTGCCCAGTACTTC,CASSLRSAQYF
.,14,TRBJ1-4,TRBD1,TRBV2,TGTGCCAGGAGCGCAGACAGGGGAGGAGAAAAACTGTTTTTT,CARSADRGGEKLFF
once,14,TRBJ2-3,.,TRBV6-5,TGTGCCAGCCGCCCCCTCGGATCCGCAGATACGCAGTATTTT,CASRPLGSADTQYF
.,14,TRBJ2-4,.,TRBV5-1,TGCGCCAGCAGCCCCGACACGACCAAAAACATTCAGTACTTC,CASSPDTTKNIQYF
.,17,TRBJ1-5,TRBD1,TRBV5-8,TGTGCCAGCAGCCCCTCTCGCAGGGGGGTTAGCAATCAGCCCCAGCATTTT,CASSPSRRGVSNQPQHF
.,9,TRBJ1-5,.,TRBV5-1,TGCGCCAGCAGTGGGTCCCAGCATTTT,CASSGSQHF
.,13,TRBJ1-1,TRBD1,TRBV19,TGTGCCAGTAAGACAGGGGGCGTCACTGAAGCTTTCTTT,CASKTGGVTEAFF
.,15,TRBJ1-4,.,TRBV5-1,TGCGCCAGCACCCCCTCGACAGTCGGTAATGAAAAACTGTTTTTT,CASTPSTVGNEKLFF
.,12,TRBJ1-6,.,TRBV28,TGTGCCAGCAGTTTGCCTAATTCACCCCTCCACTTT,CASSLPNSPLHF